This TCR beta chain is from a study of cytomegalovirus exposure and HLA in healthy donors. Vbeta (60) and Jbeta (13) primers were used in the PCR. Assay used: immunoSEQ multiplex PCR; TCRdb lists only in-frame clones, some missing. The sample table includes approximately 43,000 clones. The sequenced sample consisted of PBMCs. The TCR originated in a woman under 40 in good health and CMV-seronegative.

CDR3: CASSLMGGGQPQHF. CDR3 coding DNA: TGTGCCAGCAGTTTAATGGGGGGGGGTCAGCCCCAGCATTTT. V gene TRBV28 combines with J gene TRBJ1-5, with D perhaps TRBD1 (5 bases). The V and J ends lost 2 bases and 6 bases respectively, with 11 bases between them. The CDR3 covers 14 residues. From germline, CDR1 is MDHEN and CDR2 SYDVKM. Looking up the rest from reference TRBV28 and TRBJ1-5 gives the full variable domain: DVKVTQSSRYLVKRTGEKVFLECVQDMDHENMFWYRQDPGLGLRLIYFSYDVKMKEKGDIPEGYSVSREKKERFSLILESASTNQTSMYLCASSLMGGGQPQHFGDGTRLSIL.